This TCR beta chain was identified in a study of CD8+ T cells in alopecia areata. V gave up 5 bases and J gave up 0 bases, with 15 bases separating them. The CDR3 totals 16 residues. Germline V lookup: CDR1 MRHNA, CDR2 SNTAGT. Isolated RNA was reverse transcribed into cDNA used as the sequencing template. Using immunoSEQ multiplex PCR, the repertoire was profiled, and TCRdb retains in-frame clones only, with some absent. This table has hundreds of thousands of clones, around 66% appearing once. The treatment: oral pan-JAK inhibitor, 5-10 mg twice daily. This TCR derives from a human donor with alopecia areata. The chain couples TRBV6-4 to TRBJ2-3; D not resolved. The starting material was CD4+ T cells sorted from blood, obtained at approximately week 42, from a patient treated with tofacitinib. The CDR3 loop is CASSPNGLGSTDTQYF. CDR3 in DNA: TGTGCCAGCAGTCCAAATGGGCTGGGTAGCACAGATACGCAGTATTTT.